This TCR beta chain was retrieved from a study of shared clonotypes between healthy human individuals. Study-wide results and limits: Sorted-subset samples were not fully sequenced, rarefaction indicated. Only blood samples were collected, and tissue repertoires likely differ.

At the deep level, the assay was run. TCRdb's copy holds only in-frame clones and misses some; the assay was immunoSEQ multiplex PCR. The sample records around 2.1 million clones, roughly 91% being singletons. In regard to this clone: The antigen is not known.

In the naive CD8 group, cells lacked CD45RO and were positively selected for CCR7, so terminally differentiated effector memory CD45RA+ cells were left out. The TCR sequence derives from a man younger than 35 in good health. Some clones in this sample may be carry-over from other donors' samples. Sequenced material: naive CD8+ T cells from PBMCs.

The CDR3 nucleotides read TGTGCCAGCACCTGGACTAGCGGGAGCCCCGAGCAGTACTTC. Encoded protein: CASTWTSGSPEQYF. The chain uses TRBV28 and TRBJ2-7; the match to TRBD2 covers 13 bases. CDR1 is MDHEN and CDR2 is SYDVKM in the germline V gene. The CDR3 length is 14 residues. The J segment lost 6 bases and the V segment lost 7 bases, leaving 6 bases of the junction unmatched.